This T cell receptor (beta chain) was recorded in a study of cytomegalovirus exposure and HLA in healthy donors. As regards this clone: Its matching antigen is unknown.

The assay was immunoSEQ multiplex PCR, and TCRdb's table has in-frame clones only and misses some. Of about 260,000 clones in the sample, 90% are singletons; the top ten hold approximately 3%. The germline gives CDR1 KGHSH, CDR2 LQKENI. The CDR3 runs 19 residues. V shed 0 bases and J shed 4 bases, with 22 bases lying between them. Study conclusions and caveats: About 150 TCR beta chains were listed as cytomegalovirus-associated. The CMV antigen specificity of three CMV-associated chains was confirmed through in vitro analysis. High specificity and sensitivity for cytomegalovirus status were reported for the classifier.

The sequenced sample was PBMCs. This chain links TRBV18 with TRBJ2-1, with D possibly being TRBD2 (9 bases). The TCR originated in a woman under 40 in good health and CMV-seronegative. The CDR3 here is CASSPPGQERAGGYNEQFF. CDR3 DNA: TGTGCCAGCTCACCACCGGGACAGGAGCGGGCGGGAGGGTACAATGAGCAGTTCTTC.